The 21 T cell receptor beta chains in this list originate from one sample, sequenced in a study of shared clonotypes between healthy human individuals. Generated by immunoSEQ multiplex PCR, the TCRdb table keeps only in-frame clones and is missing some. The repertoire has around 510,000 clones, 90% to 97% of them found once; the top ten carry 0.05% to 0.08%. The sample was naive CD4+ T cells sorted from blood. Subset: CD45RA+ positively selected. The receptor source for this set is a woman aged 25 to 39 in good health.

The rearrangement joins TRBV2 to TRBJ2-2, with D unresolved. The CDR3 has 15 residues. Germline-derived CDR1 and CDR2 are SNHLY and FYNNEI. V gave up 7 bases and J gave up 0 bases, with 12 bases separating them. The CDR3 coding sequence is TGTGCCAGCAAGGTCGCGGCTCCGAACACCGGGGAGCTGTTTTTT. It yields the protein CASKVAAPNTGELFF.

The chain couples TRBV7-9 to TRBJ2-7, with 11 positions matching TRBD1. This CDR3 comprises 17 residues. Germline CDR1 and CDR2: SEHNR and FQNEAQ (reference sequence). The V segment lost 4 bases and the J segment 0 bases; nucleotides outside the gene matches: 8. The CDR3 nucleotides are TGTGCCAGCAGCTCCGGGACAGGGGGTACCGGCTCCTACGAGCAGTACTTC. Residues: CASSSGTGGTGSYEQYF.

This sequence joins TRBV25-1 and TRBJ1-1; D ambiguous. Per germline, CDR1 MGHDK and CDR2 SYGVNS. Deletions cut 1 base from V and 1 base from J, with 10 bases between. This CDR3 is 15 amino acids long. For the CDR3, the DNA is TGTGCCAGCAGTGAATGGGGAGCCTCGAACACTGAAGCTTTCTTT. It is translated as CASSEWGASNTEAFF.

The genes are TRBV6-1 and TRBJ2-7; D perhaps matches TRBD1 (6 bases). Germline V lookup: CDR1 MNHNS, CDR2 SASEGT. This CDR3 comprises 14 residues. Trimming pared 5 bases from V and 2 bases from J, leaving 13 bases between. The CDR3 loop reads CASSSSWGPYEQYF. In nucleotides, the CDR3 is TGTGCCAGCAGTTCCTCGTGGGGGCCCTACGAGCAGTACTTC.

J is TRBJ2-5 and V is TRBV30, with TRBD2 matching 7 bases. V dropped 0 bases and J dropped 2; count of bases not matched to a gene: 6. Germline V gene sequence: CDR1 GTSNPN, CDR2 SVGIG (reference sequence). The CDR3 runs to 15 residues. CDR3 in amino acids: CAWSVREALQETQYF. Here the CDR3 DNA reads TGTGCCTGGAGTGTACGGGAGGCCCTTCAAGAGACCCAGTACTTC.

The chain combines TRBV5-6 with TRBJ2-5, with TRBD2 as a possible D gene (6 bases). CDR1 is SGHDT, CDR2 YYEEEE, per germline. The CDR3 consists of 15 residues. Trimming cost V 2 bases and J 5 bases, with 16 bases left between them. The chain's CDR3 is CASSFPGGPKETQYF. The CDR3 nucleotides read TGTGCCAGCAGCTTCCCCGGGGGACCTAAGGAGACCCAGTACTTC. The variable domain in full, with the rest retrieved from reference TRBV5-6 and TRBJ2-5, is DAGVTQSPTHLIKTRGQQVTLRCSPKSGHDTVSWYQQALGQGPQFIFQYYEEEERQRGNFPDRFSGHQFPNYSSELNVNALLLGDSALYLCASSFPGGPKETQYFGPGTRLLVL.

This chain links TRBV6-1 with TRBJ1-4; possible D gene TRBD1, 5 bases. Trimming pared 7 bases from V and 10 bases from J, leaving 19 bases between. This CDR3 comprises 14 residues. Germline CDR1 MNHNS, CDR2 SASEGT. CDR3 residues: CASTWDRAGRKLFF. CDR3 bases: TGTGCCAGCACGTGGGATAGGGCAGGGCGAAAACTGTTTTTT.

The chain combines TRBV15 with TRBJ2-2; D gene unclear. Germline V lookup: CDR1 LNHNV, CDR2 YYDKDF (reference sequence). The CDR3 sequence is 18 residues long. The V and J ends lost 0 bases and 4 bases respectively, with 18 bases between them. CDR3 amino acids: CATSRDLRVLGGTGELFF. CDR3 nucleotide sequence: TGTGCCACCAGCAGAGATCTACGGGTTCTGGGTGGCACCGGGGAGCTGTTTTTT.

The rearrangement links TRBV28 to TRBJ2-7; 7 nucleotides align to TRBD1. V lost 5 bases and J lost 7; bases outside the gene matches: 11. Germline V gene sequence: CDR1 MDHEN, CDR2 SYDVKM. The CDR3 runs to 14 residues. CDR3 loop: CASSNRGSLYEQYF. In DNA, the CDR3 is TGTGCCAGCAGTAACAGGGGTTCTCTCTATGAGCAGTACTTC. The full variable domain, completed using reference TRBV28 and TRBJ2-7, is DVKVTQSSRYLVKRTGEKVFLECVQDMDHENMFWYRQDPGLGLRLIYFSYDVKMKEKGDIPEGYSVSREKKERFSLILESASTNQTSMYLCASSNRGSLYEQYFGPGTRLTVT.

This chain uses TRBV21-1 with TRBJ1-5. TRBV21-1 is designated a pseudogene. This CDR3 has 17 residues. In DNA, the CDR3 is TGTGCCAGCAGCAGCTCCGAGAAACAAAAATTCAATCAGCCCCAGCATTTT. Translation gives CASSSSEKQKFNQPQHF.

This chain uses TRBV19 with TRBJ2-7; D perhaps matches TRBD1 (6 bases). Looked up from germline, CDR1 is LNHDA and CDR2 is SQIVND (reference sequence). V was cut by 3 bases and J by 3 bases, with 15 bases left in between. This CDR3 is built from 15 residues. CDR3 region: CASSMYPGVGYEQYF. The CDR3 DNA sequence: TGTGCCAGTAGTATGTACCCAGGGGTGGGCTACGAGCAGTACTTC.

This clone was detected once. The J gene is TRBJ1-1, the V gene TRBV4-1; 8 nucleotides agree with TRBD1. Germline CDR1 is MGHRA and CDR2 is YSYEKL. This CDR3 has 15 residues. V trimming: 1 base; J trimming: 14 bases; junction bases outside the gene matches: 15. CDR3 DNA: TGCGCCAGCAGCCAAGCGTCCGGAGGGCAGGGGGCCCGATTCTTT. Translation gives CASSQASGGQGARFF.

This chain joins TRBV5-8 and TRBJ2-5; 7 bases fit TRBD2. This CDR3 spans 15 amino acids. The germline CDR1 and CDR2 sequences are SGHTS and YDEGEE. Unmatched junction bases numbered 11, after V lost 3 bases and J lost 6 bases. CDR3 in DNA: TGTGCCAGCAGCTGGCTCTGGCGGGAGATGAAGACCCAGTACTTC. It specifies CASSWLWREMKTQYF.

This clone came up once. The chain carries TRBV4-2 and TRBJ2-7, with D uncertain. The germline gives CDR1 LGHNA, CDR2 YNFKEQ. Trimming left V 0 bases short and J 3 bases short, with 6 bases between. This CDR3 contains 13 residues. Here the CDR3 reads CASSQDGSYEQYF. The DNA for the CDR3 is TGTGCCAGCAGCCAAGATGGTAGCTACGAGCAGTACTTC.

The chain employs TRBV28 and TRBJ2-7; D is unresolved. This CDR3 region has 15 residues. Germline V lookup: CDR1 MDHEN, CDR2 SYDVKM. Trimming stripped 8 bases from V and 3 bases from J, with 20 bases between. The CDR3 here is CASSEVVGSLYEQYF. As DNA, the CDR3 is TGTGCCAGCTCCGAAGTTGTGGGGTCCCTCTACGAGCAGTACTTC.

The gene calls are TRBV5-1 and TRBJ2-1; 7 bases align to TRBD1. V shed 4 bases, J shed 7 bases, and the junction held 11 bases outside the gene matches. The CDR3 sequence is 15 residues long. CDR1 is SGHRS, CDR2 YFSETQ, per germline. CDR3 in amino acids: CASSRQGGPGNEQFF. The DNA for the CDR3 is TGCGCCAGCAGCCGACAGGGCGGACCTGGGAATGAGCAGTTCTTC. The full variable domain, in which reference TRBV5-1 and TRBJ2-1 provide the parts outside the CDR3, is KAGVTQTPRYLIKTRGQQVTLSCSPISGHRSVSWYQQTPGQGLQFLFEYFSETQRNKGNFPGRFSGRQFSNSRSEMNVSTLELGDSALYLCASSRQGGPGNEQFFGPGTRLTVL.

This chain joins TRBV29-1 and TRBJ2-1; TRBD1 matches 8 bases. Germline loops: CDR1 SQVTM, CDR2 ANQGSEA. The CDR3 totals 16 residues. V was pared by 0 bases and J by 6 bases, with 10 bases of the junction left unmatched. CDR3 nucleotides: TGCAGCGTTGAAGATCCCCAGGGGGCAGTGAGCAATGAGCAGTTCTTC. Translation gives CSVEDPQGAVSNEQFF.

The sample holds one count of this clone. The chain has TRBV7-2 and TRBJ2-3, with TRBD2 identical over 10 bases. The germline V gene encodes CDR1 SGHTA and CDR2 FQGNSA. The CDR3 runs to 17 residues. V shed 5 bases and J 0 bases; nucleotides not matched to a gene: 8. CDR3 residues: CASSPRTSGTSTDTQYF. CDR3 bases: TGTGCCAGCAGCCCCCGGACTAGCGGCACTAGCACAGATACGCAGTATTTT.

The CDR3 sequence is CANRDSGRPYNEQFF. CDR3 in DNA: TGTGCCAACCGGGATAGCGGGAGGCCCTACAATGAGCAGTTCTTC. The rearrangement joins TRBV10-3 to TRBJ2-1; 10 positions agree with TRBD2. V shed 10 bases, J shed 2 bases, and the junction held 8 bases outside the gene matches. The CDR3 runs 15 residues. The germline V gene has CDR1 ENHRY and CDR2 SYGVKD.

V and J are TRBV2 and TRBJ1-5; 11 positions match TRBD1. V lost 7 bases and J lost 3; bases outside the gene matches: 5. The germline gives CDR1 SNHLY, CDR2 FYNNEI. The CDR3 totals 15 residues. The CDR3 loop reads CASTPGQGVNQPQHF. For the CDR3, the DNA is TGTGCCAGCACTCCGGGACAGGGGGTCAATCAGCCCCAGCATTTT.

The chain couples TRBV6-6 to TRBJ1-3, with D perhaps matching TRBD1 (6 bases). Trimming removed 10 bases at V and 2 bases at J, with 15 bases between. The CDR3 consists of 14 residues. Germline loops: CDR1 MNHNY, CDR2 SVGAGI (reference sequence). The CDR3 sequence is CAIYPGQTGNTIYF. DNA for the CDR3: TGTGCCATCTACCCAGGACAGACTGGAAACACCATATATTTT.